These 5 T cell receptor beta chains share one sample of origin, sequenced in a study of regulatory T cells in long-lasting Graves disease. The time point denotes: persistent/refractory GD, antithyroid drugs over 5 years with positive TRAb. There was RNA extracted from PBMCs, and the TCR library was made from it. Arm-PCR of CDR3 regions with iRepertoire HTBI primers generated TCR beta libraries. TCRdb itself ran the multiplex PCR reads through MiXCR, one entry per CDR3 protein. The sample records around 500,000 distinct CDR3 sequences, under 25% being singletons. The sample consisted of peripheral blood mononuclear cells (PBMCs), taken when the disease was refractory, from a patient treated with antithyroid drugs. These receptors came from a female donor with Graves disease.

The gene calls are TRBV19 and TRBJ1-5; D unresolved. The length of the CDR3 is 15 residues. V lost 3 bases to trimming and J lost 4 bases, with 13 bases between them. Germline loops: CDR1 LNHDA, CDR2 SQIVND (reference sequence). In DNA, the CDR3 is TGTGCCAGTAGTATTGATATCTTAGGGAATCAGCCCCAGCATTTT. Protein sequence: CASSIDILGNQPQHF.

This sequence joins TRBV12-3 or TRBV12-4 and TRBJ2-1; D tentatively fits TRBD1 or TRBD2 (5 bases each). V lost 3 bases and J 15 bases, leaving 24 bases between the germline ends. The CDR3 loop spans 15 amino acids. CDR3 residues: CASSLQMTGPPIWFF. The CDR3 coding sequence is TGTGCCAGCAGTTTGCAAATGACGGGACCGCCTATATGGTTCTTC.

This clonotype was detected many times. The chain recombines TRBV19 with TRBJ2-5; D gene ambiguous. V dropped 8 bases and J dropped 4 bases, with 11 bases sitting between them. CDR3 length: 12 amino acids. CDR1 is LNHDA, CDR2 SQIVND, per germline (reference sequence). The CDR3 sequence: CASRPEGETQYF. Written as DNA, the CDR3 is TGTGCCAGTCGACCAGAAGGAGAGACCCAGTACTTC.

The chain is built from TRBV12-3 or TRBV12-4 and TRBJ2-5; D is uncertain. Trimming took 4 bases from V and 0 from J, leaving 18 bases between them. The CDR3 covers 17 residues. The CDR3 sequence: CASSSTVMASYQETQYF. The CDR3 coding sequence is TGTGCCAGCAGTTCCACGGTGATGGCGTCGTACCAAGAGACCCAGTACTTC.

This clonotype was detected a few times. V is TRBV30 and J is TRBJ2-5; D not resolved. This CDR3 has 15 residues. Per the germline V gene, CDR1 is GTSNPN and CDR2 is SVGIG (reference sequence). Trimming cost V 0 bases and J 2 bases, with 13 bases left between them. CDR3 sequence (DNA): TGTGCCTGGAGTGTTGGTTGGGCCTTGCAAGAGACCCAGTACTTC. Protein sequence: CAWSVGWALQETQYF.